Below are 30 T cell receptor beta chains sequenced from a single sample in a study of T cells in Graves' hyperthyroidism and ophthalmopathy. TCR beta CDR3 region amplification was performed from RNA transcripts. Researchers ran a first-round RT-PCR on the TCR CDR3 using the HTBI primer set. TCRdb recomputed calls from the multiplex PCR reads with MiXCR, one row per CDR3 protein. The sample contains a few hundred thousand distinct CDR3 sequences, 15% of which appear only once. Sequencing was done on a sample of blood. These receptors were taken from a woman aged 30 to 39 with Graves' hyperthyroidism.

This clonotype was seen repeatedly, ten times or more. In nucleotides, the CDR3 is TGTGCCAGCAACGAGGAGGGCTCCTACAATGAGCAGTTCTTC. As protein: CASNEEGSYNEQFF. The chain uses TRBV11-2 and TRBJ2-1; the D gene is possibly TRBD2 (6 bases). V lost 7 bases, J lost 0 bases, and 10 bases lay in between. Germline V lookup: CDR1 SGHAT, CDR2 FQNNGV. The CDR3 sequence is 14 residues long.

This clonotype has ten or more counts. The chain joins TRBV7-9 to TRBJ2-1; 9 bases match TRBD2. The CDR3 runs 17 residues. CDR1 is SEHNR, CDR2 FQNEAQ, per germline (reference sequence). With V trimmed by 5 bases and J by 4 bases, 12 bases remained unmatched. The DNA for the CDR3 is TGTGCCAGCAGCCCCATGCCTAGCGGGACGCAATACAATGAGCAGTTCTTC. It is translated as CASSPMPSGTQYNEQFF.

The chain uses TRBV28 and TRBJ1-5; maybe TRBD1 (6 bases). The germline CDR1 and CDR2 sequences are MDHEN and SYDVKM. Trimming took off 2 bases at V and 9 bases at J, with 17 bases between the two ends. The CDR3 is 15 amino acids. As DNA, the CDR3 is TGTGCCAGCAGTTTACCGCGGACAGCGAATTCGCCCCAGCATTTT. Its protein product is CASSLPRTANSPQHF. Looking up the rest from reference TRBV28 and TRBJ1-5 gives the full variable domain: DVKVTQSSRYLVKRTGEKVFLECVQDMDHENMFWYRQDPGLGLRLIYFSYDVKMKEKGDIPEGYSVSREKKERFSLILESASTNQTSMYLCASSLPRTANSPQHFGDGTRLSIL.

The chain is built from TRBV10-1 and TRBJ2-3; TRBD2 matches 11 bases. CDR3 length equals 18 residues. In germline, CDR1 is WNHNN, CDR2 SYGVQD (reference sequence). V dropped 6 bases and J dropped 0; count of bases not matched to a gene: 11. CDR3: CASSPTLTSGASTDTQYF. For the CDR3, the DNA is TGCGCCAGCAGCCCTACCCTGACTAGCGGGGCTAGCACAGATACGCAGTATTTT.

The CDR3 nucleotides read TGTGCCAGCAGCTTAAACGGGAGGGCTAACTATGGCTACACCTTC. This translates into CASSLNGRANYGYTF. The chain employs TRBV13 and TRBJ1-2, with unresolved D. The CDR3 has 15 amino acids. Germline CDR1 PRHDT, CDR2 FYEKMQ (reference sequence). The V and J ends lost 2 bases and 0 bases respectively, with 10 bases between them. Together with reference TRBV13 and TRBJ1-2, the CDR3 gives the full variable domain: AAGVIQSPRHLIKEKRETATLKCYPIPRHDTVYWYQQGPGQDPQFLISFYEKMQSDKGSIPDRFSAQQFSDYHSELNMSSLELGDSALYFCASSLNGRANYGYTFGSGTRLTVV.

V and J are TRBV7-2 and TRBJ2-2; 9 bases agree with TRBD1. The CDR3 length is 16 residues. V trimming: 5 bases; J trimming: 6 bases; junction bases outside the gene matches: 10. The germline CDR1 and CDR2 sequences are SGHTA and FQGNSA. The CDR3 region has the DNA TGTGCCAGCAGCCCTCGGACAGGGGAGTCGTCCGGGGAGCTGTTTTTT. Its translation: CASSPRTGESSGELFF. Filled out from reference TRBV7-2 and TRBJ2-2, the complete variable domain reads GAGVSQSPSNKVTEKGKDVELRCDPISGHTALYWYRQSLGQGLEFLIYFQGNSAPDKSGLPSDRFSAERTGGSVSTLTIQRTQQEDSAVYLCASSPRTGESSGELFFGEGSRLTVL.

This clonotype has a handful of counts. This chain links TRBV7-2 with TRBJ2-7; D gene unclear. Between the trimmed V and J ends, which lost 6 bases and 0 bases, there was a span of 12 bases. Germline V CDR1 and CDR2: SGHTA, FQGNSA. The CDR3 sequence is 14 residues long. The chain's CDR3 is CASRFSLNSYEQYF. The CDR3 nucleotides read TGTGCCAGCAGATTCTCCCTCAACTCCTACGAGCAGTACTTC.

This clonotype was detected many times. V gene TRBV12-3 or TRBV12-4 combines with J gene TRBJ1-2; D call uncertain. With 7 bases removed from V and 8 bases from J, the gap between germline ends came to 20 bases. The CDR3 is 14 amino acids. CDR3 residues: CASTLDLGLGGYTF. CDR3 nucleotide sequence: TGTGCCAGCACCCTGGACTTAGGGTTAGGGGGCTACACCTTC.

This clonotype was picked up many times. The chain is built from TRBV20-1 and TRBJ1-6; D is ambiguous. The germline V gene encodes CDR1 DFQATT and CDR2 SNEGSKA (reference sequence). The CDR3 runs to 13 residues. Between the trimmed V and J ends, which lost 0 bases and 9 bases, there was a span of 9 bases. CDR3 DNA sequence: TGCAGTGCTAGAGATCAATCGGGTTCACCCCTCCACTTT. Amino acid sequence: CSARDQSGSPLHF.

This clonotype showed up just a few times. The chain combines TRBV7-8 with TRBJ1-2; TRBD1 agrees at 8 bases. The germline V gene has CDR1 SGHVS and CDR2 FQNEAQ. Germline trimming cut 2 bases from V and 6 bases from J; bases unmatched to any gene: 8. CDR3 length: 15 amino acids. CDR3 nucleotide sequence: TGTGCCAGCAGCTTACTTAAAGACAGGGGCGATGGCTACACCTTC. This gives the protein CASSLLKDRGDGYTF.

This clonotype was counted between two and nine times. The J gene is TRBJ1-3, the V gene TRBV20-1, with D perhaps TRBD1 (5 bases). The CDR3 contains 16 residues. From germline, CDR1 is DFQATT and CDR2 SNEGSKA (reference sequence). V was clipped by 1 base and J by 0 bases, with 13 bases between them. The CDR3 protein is CSARAGTASSGNTIYF. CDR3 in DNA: TGCAGTGCTAGAGCCGGGACGGCGAGCTCTGGAAACACCATATATTTT.

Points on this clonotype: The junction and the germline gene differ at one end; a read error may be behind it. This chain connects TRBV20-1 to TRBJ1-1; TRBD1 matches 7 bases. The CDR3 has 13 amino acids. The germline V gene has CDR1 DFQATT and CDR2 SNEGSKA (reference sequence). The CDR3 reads CSARGGRNTEASF. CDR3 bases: TGCAGTGCCAGGGGGGGCCGGAACACTGAAGCTTCCTTT.

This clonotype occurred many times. The CDR3 protein is CASGQMLEKLFF. CDR3 in DNA: TGTGCCAGCGGTCAGATGTTGGAAAAACTGTTTTTT. The genes are TRBV28 and TRBJ1-4; D ambiguous. Germline CDR1 and CDR2: MDHEN and SYDVKM. The CDR3 extends over 12 amino acids. Trimming left V 8 bases short and J 8 bases short, with 12 bases between.

Here the CDR3 DNA reads TGTGCCATCAGCCCGACTAGCGGGAGCTCCTACAATGAGCAGTTCTTC. Translating it yields CAISPTSGSSYNEQFF. This chain uses TRBV10-3 with TRBJ2-1; 12 nucleotides align to TRBD2. The CDR3 sequence is 16 residues long. The V gene end was trimmed by 6 bases and the J gene end by 0 bases; junction bases not matched to a gene: 3. Germline V CDR1 and CDR2: ENHRY, SYGVKD.

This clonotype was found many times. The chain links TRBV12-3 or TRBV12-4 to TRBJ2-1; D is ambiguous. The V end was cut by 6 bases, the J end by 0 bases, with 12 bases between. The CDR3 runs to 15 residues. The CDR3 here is CASSRTGSSYNEQFF. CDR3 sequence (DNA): TGTGCCAGCAGCCGGACCGGTAGCTCCTACAATGAGCAGTTCTTC.

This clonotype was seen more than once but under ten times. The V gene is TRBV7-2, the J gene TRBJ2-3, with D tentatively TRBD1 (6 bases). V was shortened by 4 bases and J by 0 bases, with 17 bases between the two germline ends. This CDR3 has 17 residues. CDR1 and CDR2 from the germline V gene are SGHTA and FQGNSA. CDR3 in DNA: TGTGCCAGCAGCTCGAGGGGGTCTAGGTCTAGCACAGATACGCAGTATTTT. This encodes CASSSRGSRSSTDTQYF.

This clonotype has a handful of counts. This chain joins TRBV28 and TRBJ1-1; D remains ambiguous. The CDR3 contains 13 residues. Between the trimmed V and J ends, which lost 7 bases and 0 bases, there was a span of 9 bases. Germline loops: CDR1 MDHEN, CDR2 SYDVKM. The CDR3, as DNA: TGTGCCAGCATGGTAGGTCTGAACACTGAAGCTTTCTTT. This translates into CASMVGLNTEAFF.

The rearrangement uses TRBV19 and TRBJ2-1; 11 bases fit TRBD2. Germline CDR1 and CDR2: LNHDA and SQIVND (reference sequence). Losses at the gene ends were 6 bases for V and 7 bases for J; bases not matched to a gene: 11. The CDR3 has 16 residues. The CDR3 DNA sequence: TGTGCCAGTAGGGACCTTCTAGCGGGAGGCGGGAATGAGCAGTTCTTC. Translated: CASRDLLAGGGNEQFF.

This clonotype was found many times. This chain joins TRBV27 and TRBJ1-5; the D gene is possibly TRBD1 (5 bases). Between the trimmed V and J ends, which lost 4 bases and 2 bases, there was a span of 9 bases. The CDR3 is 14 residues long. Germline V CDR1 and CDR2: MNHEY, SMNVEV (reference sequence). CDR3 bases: TGTGCCAGCAGTTCACAGGCGGGCAATCAGCCCCAGCATTTT. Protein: CASSSQAGNQPQHF.

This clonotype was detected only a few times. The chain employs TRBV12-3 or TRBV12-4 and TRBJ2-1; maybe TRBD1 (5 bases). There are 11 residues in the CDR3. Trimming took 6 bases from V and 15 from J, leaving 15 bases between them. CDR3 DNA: TGTGCCAGCAGCCCTCAGGGCGCCCTGTTCTTC. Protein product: CASSPQGALFF.

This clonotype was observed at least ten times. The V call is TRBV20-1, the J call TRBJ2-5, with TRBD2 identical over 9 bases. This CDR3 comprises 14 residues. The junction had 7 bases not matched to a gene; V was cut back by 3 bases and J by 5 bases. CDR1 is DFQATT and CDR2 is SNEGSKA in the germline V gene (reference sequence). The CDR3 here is CSARVAGVGETQYF. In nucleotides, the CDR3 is TGCAGTGCTAGGGTAGCGGGAGTGGGTGAGACCCAGTACTTC.

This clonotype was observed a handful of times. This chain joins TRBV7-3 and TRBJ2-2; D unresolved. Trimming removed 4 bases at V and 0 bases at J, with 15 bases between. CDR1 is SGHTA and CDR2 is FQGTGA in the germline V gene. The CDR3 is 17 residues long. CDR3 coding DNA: TGTGCCAGCAGCTCCGCCCCTGGCAGAGCGAACACCGGGGAGCTGTTTTTT. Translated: CASSSAPGRANTGELFF. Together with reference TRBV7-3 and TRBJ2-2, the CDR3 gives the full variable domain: GAGVSQTPSNKVTEKGKYVELRCDPISGHTALYWYRQSLGQGPEFLIYFQGTGAADDSGLPNDRFFAVRPEGSVSTLKIQRTERGDSAVYLCASSSAPGRANTGELFFGEGSRLTVL.

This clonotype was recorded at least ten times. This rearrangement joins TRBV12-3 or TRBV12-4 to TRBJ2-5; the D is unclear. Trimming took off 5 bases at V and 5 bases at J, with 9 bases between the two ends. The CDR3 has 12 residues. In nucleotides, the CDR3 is TGTGCCAGCAGTCCCAACACTGAGACCCAGTACTTC. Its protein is CASSPNTETQYF.

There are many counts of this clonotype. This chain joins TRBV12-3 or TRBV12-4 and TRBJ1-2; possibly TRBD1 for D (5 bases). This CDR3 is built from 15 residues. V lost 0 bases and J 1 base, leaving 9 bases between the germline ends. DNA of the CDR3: TGTGCCAGCAGTTTAGCTCCAGGGAATAACTATGGCTACACCTTC. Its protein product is CASSLAPGNNYGYTF.

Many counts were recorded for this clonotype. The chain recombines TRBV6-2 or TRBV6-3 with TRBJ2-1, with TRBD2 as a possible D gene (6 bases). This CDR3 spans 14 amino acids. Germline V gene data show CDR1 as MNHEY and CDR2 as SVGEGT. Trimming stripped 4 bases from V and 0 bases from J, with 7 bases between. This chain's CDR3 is CASSSGDSYNEQFF. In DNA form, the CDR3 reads TGTGCCAGCAGTTCGGGGGACTCCTACAATGAGCAGTTCTTC.

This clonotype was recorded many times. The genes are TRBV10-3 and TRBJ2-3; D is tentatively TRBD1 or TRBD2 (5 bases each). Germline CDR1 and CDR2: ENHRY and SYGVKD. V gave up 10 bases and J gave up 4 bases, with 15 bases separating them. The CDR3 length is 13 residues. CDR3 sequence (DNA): TGTGCCACCCGGGGCTCTAAGCCAGATACGCAGTATTTT. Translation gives CATRGSKPDTQYF.

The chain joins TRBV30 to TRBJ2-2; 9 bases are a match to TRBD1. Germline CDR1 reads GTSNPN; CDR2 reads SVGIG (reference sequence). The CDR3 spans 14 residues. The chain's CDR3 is CARTGQGHSGELFF. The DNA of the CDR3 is TGTGCACGGACGGGACAGGGTCATTCCGGGGAGCTGTTTTTT.

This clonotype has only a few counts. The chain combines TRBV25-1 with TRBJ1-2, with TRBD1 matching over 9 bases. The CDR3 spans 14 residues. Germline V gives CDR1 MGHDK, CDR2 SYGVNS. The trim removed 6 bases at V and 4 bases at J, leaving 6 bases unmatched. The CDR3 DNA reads TGTGCCAGCAGCAGCGGGACAGGGACCTATGGCTACACCTTC. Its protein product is CASSSGTGTYGYTF.

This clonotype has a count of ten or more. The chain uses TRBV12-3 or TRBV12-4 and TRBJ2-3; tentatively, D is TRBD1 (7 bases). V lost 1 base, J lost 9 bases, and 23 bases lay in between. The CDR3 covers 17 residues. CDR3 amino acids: CASSLDRGGPAPRTQYF. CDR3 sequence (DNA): TGTGCCAGCAGTTTAGACAGGGGAGGCCCAGCCCCGAGGACGCAGTATTTT.

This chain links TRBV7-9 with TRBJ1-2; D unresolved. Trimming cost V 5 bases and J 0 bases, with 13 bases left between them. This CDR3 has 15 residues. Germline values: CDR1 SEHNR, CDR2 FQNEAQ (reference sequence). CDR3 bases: TGTGCCAGCAGCCCGGACCACTTAACTAACTATGGCTACACCTTC. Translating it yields CASSPDHLTNYGYTF.